This TCR beta chain emerged from a study of T cells in localized non-small cell lung cancer. Study observations and caveats: Sequencing, confined to only one tumor region, leaves heterogeneity possible. Greater blood T cell density accompanied longer overall survival. Among the tissues sampled, uninvolved adjacent lung had the highest T cell clonality, above tumor. Out of the top 100 tumor clones, a median around 57 were seen in adjacent lung.

As for this clone: As yet, its antigen is unknown.

Trimming stripped 1 base from V and 5 bases from J, with 14 bases between. The CDR3 is 15 amino acids. Germline assignment: CDR1 SGHTA and CDR2 FQGNSA. Measured with immunoSEQ multiplex PCR; TCRdb has only the in-frame clones, and not every one. The sample holds approximately 20,000 clones, 85% seen once. The receptor's source is a woman aged 35 to 70 with stage II squamous cell lung carcinoma. The rearrangement joins TRBV7-2 to TRBJ2-5; D is ambiguous. This material consisted of PBMCs, taken before any cancer treatment. The CDR3 nucleotides are TGTGCCAGCAGCTTAGGCGTGGCGAGAGTTGAGACCCAGTACTTC. Translated: CASSLGVARVETQYF.